This T cell receptor beta chain originates from a study of cytomegalovirus exposure and HLA in healthy donors. Notes on the study in general: TCR beta sequences reportedly predicted most subjects' HLA-A and HLA-B alleles accurately. As confirmed in vitro, a few CMV-associated chains were specific for CMV antigens.

The PCR used 60 Vbeta and 13 Jbeta primers. Assay used: immunoSEQ multiplex PCR; TCRdb lists only in-frame clones, some missing. The sample includes 180,000 or so clones, 70% to 90% seen only once; the top ten take about a tenth. As concerns this clone: Its antigen is still unknown.

Germline values: CDR1 MDHEN, CDR2 SYDVKM. The CDR3 spans 15 residues. The V end lost 5 bases, the J end lost 7 bases, and 21 bases lay between the germline ends. The sample was PBMCs. V and J are TRBV28 and TRBJ2-7, with D possibly matching TRBD2 (6 bases). The TCR originated in a man aged 18 to 35 in good health and CMV-seropositive. The CDR3 DNA reads TGTGCCAGCAGTCCCCAGACGGGAGCGGGTGCGGAGCAGTACTTC. Protein product: CASSPQTGAGAEQYF.